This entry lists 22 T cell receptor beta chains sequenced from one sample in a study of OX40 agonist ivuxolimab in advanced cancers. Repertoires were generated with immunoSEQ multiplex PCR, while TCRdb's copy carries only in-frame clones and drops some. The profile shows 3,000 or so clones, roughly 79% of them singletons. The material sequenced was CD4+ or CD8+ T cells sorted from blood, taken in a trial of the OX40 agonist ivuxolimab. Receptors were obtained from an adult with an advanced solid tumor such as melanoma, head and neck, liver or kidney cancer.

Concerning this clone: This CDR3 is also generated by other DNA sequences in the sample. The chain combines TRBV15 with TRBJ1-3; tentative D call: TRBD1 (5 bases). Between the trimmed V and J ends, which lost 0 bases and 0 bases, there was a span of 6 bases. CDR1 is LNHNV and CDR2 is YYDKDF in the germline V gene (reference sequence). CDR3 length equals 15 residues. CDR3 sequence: CATSRDRDSGNTIYF. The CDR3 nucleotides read TGTGCCACCAGCAGAGACAGGGACTCTGGAAACACCATATATTTT. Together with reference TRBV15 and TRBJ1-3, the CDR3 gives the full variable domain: DAMVIQNPRYQVTQFGKPVTLSCSQTLNHNVMYWYQQKSSQAPKLLFHYYDKDFNNEADTPDNFQSRRPNTSFCFLDIRSPGLGDTAMYLCATSRDRDSGNTIYFGEGSWLTVV.

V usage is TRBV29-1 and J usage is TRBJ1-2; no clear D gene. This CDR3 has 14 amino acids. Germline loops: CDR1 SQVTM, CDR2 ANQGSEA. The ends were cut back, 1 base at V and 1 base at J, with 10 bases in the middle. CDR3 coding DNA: TGCAGCGTTGAAGGGCAGGCCAATAACTATGGCTACACCTTC. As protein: CSVEGQANNYGYTF.

The CDR3 sequence: CASSTRTGAPYF. As DNA, the CDR3 is TGTGCCAGCAGTACTAGGACGGGCGCGCCGTACTTC. The rearrangement links TRBV27 to TRBJ2-7; tentative D call: TRBD2 (5 bases). Trimming cost V 5 bases and J 12 bases, with 17 bases left between them. CDR1 and CDR2 (germline): MNHEY, SMNVEV (reference sequence). The CDR3 totals 12 residues.

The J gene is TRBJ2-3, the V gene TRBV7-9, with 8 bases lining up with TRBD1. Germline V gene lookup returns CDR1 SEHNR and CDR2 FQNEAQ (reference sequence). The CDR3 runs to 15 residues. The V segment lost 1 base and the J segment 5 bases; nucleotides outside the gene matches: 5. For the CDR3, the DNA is TGTGCCAGCAGCTTAGGTTCAGGGGGCATAGATACGCAGTATTTT. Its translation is CASSLGSGGIDTQYF.

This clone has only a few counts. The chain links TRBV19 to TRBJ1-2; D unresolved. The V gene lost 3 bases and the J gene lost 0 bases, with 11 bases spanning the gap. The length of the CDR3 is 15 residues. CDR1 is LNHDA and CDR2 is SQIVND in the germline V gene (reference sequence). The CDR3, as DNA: TGTGCCAGTAGTATTACCCAGGATTCTAACTATGGCTACACCTTC. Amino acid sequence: CASSITQDSNYGYTF.

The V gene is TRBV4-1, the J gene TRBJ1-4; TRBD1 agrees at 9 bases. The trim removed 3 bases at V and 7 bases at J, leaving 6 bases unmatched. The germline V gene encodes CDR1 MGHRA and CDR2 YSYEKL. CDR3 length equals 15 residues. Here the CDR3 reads CASSQNPGQGEKLFF. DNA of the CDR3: TGCGCCAGCAGCCAGAATCCGGGACAGGGTGAAAAACTGTTTTTT.

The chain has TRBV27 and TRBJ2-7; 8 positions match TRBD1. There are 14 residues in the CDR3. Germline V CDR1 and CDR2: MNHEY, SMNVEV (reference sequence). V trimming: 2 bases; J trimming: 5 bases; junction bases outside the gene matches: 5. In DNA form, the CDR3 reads TGTGCCAGCAGTTTAGGGACAGGCTTTGACGAGCAGTACTTC. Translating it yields CASSLGTGFDEQYF.

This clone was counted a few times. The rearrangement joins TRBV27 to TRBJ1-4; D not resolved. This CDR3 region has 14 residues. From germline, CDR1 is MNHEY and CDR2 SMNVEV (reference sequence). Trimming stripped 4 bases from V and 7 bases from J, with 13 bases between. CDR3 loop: CASSSGPAAEKLFF. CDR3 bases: TGTGCCAGCAGTTCAGGTCCTGCCGCTGAAAAACTGTTTTTT.

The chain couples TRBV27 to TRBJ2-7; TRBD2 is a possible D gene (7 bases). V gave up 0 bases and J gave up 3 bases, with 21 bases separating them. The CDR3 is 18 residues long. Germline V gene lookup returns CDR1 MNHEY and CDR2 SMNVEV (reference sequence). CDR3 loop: CASSLSGGVGQGLYEQYF. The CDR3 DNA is TGTGCCAGCAGTTTATCTGGGGGGGTAGGGCAGGGGCTCTACGAGCAGTACTTC.

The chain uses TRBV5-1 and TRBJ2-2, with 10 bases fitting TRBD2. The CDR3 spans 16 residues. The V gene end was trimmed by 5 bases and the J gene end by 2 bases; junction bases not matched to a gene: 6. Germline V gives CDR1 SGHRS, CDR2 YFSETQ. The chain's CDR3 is CASSWTSGANTGELFF. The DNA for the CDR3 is TGCGCCAGCAGTTGGACTAGCGGAGCTAACACCGGGGAGCTGTTTTTT.

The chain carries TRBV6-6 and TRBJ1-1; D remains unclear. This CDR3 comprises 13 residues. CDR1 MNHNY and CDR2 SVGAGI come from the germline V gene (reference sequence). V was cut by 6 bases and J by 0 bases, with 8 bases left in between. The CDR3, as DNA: TGTGCCAGCAGAAACAGTCTGAACACTGAAGCTTTCTTT. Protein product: CASRNSLNTEAFF.

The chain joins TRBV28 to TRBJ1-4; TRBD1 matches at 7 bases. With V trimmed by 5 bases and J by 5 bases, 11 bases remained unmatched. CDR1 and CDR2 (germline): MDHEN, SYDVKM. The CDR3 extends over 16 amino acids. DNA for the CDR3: TGTGCCAGCAGTCCGTATCCGGGACAGATGAATGAAAAACTGTTTTTT. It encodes CASSPYPGQMNEKLFF. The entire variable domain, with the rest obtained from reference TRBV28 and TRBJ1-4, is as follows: DVKVTQSSRYLVKRTGEKVFLECVQDMDHENMFWYRQDPGLGLRLIYFSYDVKMKEKGDIPEGYSVSREKKERFSLILESASTNQTSMYLCASSPYPGQMNEKLFFGSGTQLSVL.

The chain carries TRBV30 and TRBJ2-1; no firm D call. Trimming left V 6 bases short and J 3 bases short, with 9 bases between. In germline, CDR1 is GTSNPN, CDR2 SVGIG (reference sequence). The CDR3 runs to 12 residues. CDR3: CACAFSYNEQFF. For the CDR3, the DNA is TGTGCCTGCGCTTTTAGCTACAATGAGCAGTTCTTC.

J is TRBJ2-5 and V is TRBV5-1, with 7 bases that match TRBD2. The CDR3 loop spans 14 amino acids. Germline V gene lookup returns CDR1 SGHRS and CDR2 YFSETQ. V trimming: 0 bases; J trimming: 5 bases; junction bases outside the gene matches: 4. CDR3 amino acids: CASSLGNSGETQYF. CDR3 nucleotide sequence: TGCGCCAGCAGCTTGGGGAATAGCGGGGAGACCCAGTACTTC.

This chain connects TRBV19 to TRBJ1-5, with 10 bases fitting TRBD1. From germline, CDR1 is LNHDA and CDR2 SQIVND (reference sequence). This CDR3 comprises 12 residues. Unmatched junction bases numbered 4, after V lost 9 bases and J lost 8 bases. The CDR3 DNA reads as TGTGCCAGCGGGGACAGGGGAAAGCCCCAGCATTTT. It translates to CASGDRGKPQHF.

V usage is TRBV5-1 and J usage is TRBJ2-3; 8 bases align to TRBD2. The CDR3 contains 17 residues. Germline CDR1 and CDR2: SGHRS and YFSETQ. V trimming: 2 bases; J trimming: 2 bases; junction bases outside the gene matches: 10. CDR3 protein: CASSLSRTSRLTDTQYF. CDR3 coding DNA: TGCGCCAGCAGCTTATCTAGGACTAGCAGGCTCACAGATACGCAGTATTTT.

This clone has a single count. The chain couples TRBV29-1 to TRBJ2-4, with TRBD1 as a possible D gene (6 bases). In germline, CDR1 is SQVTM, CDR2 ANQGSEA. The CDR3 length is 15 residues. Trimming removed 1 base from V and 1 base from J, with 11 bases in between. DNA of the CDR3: TGCAGCGTTGAAGTTCCAGGGGTGGCCAAAAACATTCAGTACTTC. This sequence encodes CSVEVPGVAKNIQYF.

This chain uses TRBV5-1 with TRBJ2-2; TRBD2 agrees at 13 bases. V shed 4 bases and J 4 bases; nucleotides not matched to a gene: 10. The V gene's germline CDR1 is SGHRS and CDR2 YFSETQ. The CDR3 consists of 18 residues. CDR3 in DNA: TGCGCCAGCAGCCTAGGACTAGCGGGAGTGGGAGGCACCGGGGAGCTGTTTTTT. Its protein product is CASSLGLAGVGGTGELFF.

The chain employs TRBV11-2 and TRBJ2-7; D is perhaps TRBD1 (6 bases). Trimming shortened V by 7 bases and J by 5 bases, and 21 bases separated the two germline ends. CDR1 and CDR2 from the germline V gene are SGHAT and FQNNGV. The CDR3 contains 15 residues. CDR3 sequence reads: CASTSDWGRVDEQYF. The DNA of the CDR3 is TGTGCCAGCACCTCAGATTGGGGGCGGGTCGACGAGCAGTACTTC.

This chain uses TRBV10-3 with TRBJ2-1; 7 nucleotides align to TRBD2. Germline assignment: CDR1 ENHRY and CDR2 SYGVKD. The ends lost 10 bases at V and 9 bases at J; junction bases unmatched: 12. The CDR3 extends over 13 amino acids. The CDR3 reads CATLLAGAGEQFF. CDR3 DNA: TGTGCCACCCTCTTGGCGGGAGCGGGTGAGCAGTTCTTC.

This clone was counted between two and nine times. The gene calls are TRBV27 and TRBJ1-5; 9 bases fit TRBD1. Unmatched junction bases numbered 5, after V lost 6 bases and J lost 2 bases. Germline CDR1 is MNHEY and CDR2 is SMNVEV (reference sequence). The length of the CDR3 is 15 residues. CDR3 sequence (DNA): TGTGCCAGCAGGCACACAGGGGGCGGCAATCAGCCCCAGCATTTT. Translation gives CASRHTGGGNQPQHF.

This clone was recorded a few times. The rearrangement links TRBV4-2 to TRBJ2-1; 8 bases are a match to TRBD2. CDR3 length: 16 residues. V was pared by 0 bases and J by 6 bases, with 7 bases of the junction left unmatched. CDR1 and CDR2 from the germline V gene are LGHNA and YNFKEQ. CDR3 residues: CASSQDTGGPGNEQFF. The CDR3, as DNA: TGTGCCAGCAGCCAAGATACGGGGGGGCCCGGCAATGAGCAGTTCTTC.